This record covers a single T cell receptor beta chain. Its antigen is not known. Germline V gives CDR1 MDHEN, CDR2 SYDVKM. The length of the CDR3 is 14 residues. The junction had 3 bases not matched to a gene; V was cut back by 2 bases and J by 3 bases. The data were taken from a study of regulatory T cells in long-lasting Graves disease. The sample's time point: persistent/refractory GD, antithyroid drugs over 5 years with positive TRAb. Researchers made the TCR library from RNA that was extracted from PBMCs. Regarding the study as a whole: Persistent-disease Graves' patients showed less TCR diversity than new cases.

Both iRepertoire HTBI primers and Arm-PCR of CDR3 regions were used to build the TCR beta libraries. A single record per CDR3 protein comes from TCRdb applying MiXCR to the multiplex PCR reads. The sample carries 650,000 to 850,000 distinct CDR3 sequences, approximately 29% recorded once. The sequencing here drew on peripheral blood mononuclear cells (PBMCs), taken when the disease was refractory, from a patient treated with antithyroid drugs. The chain joins TRBV28 to TRBJ2-7, with TRBD1 matching over 8 bases. The receptor comes from a female donor with Graves disease. CDR3 DNA sequence: TGTGCCAGCAGTTTACCGGGACAGGTCTACGAGCAGTACTTC. Residues: CASSLPGQVYEQYF.